A single sample gave rise to the 28 T cell receptor beta chains below, sequenced in a study of pediatric ulcerative colitis (dated by TCRdb to the late 2010s). The library was prepared using the immunoSEQ multiplex PCR assay. TCRdb retrieved this table from immuneACCESS and kept in-frame rearrangements only. Not all clones are present; in checked studies, unresolved V genes account for under half, and no reason is known for the remainder. The sample includes around 64,000 clones, with less than 90% observed a single time. The ten biggest clones cover around 3.5% of the sample. Sequenced sample: blood. Receptors were obtained from a boy younger than 18 with severe ulcerative colitis.

The J gene is TRBJ2-4, the V gene TRBV27; TRBD2 might be the D (6 bases). This CDR3 contains 14 residues. The germline V gene has CDR1 MNHEY and CDR2 SMNVEV (reference sequence). The V end lost 2 bases, the J end lost 1 base, and 6 bases lay between the germline ends. The CDR3 region is CASSLGGAKNIQYF. DNA of the CDR3: TGTGCCAGCAGTTTAGGAGGGGCCAAAAACATTCAGTACTTC.

This chain links TRBV7-9 with TRBJ1-2; no clear D. Between the trimmed V and J ends, which lost 3 bases and 8 bases, there was a span of 19 bases. This CDR3 contains 15 residues. Germline V lookup: CDR1 SEHNR, CDR2 FQNEAQ (reference sequence). CDR3 residues: CASSLGGPLVTGYTF. The CDR3 DNA reads TGTGCCAGCAGCTTGGGTGGACCATTGGTGACGGGCTACACCTTC.

The genes are TRBV18 and TRBJ1-1; D remains unclear. The CDR3 extends over 17 amino acids. V lost 3 bases, J lost 0 bases, and 17 bases lay in between. In germline, CDR1 is KGHSH, CDR2 LQKENI. This chain's CDR3 is CASSPLITSSLNTEAFF. CDR3 coding DNA: TGTGCCAGCTCACCCTTGATAACGAGTTCCTTGAACACTGAAGCTTTCTTT.

The J gene is TRBJ2-7, the V gene TRBV6-6; perhaps TRBD1 as D (6 bases). The V end lost 4 bases, the J end lost 2 bases, and 12 bases lay between the germline ends. CDR1 and CDR2 from the germline V gene are MNHNY and SVGAGI (reference sequence). The CDR3 loop spans 14 amino acids. CDR3 loop: CASSLYRDTYEQYF. CDR3 bases: TGTGCCAGCAGTTTGTACAGGGACACCTACGAGCAGTACTTC.

This clone has a single count. J is TRBJ2-2 and V is TRBV11-3, with 8 positions matching TRBD1. The ends lost 9 bases at V and 5 bases at J; junction bases unmatched: 5. Germline CDR1 SGHNT, CDR2 YENEEA. The length of the CDR3 is 13 residues. CDR3 residues: CASRTGTTGELFF. DNA of the CDR3: TGTGCCAGTAGGACAGGGACGACCGGGGAGCTGTTTTTT.

The chain has TRBV4-1 and TRBJ2-1, with TRBD2 matching 10 bases. CDR1 is MGHRA, CDR2 YSYEKL, per germline. The trim removed 5 bases at V and 9 bases at J, leaving 13 bases unmatched. The CDR3 runs 16 residues. The CDR3 here is CASSSRTSGLGGEQFF. The DNA of the CDR3 is TGCGCCAGCAGCTCTCGGACTAGCGGACTAGGGGGTGAGCAGTTCTTC.

CDR3 amino acids: CASSEYSSGPDTQYF. CDR3 in DNA: TGTGCCAGCAGTGAATATAGCTCAGGGCCAGATACGCAGTATTTT. The chain joins TRBV25-1 to TRBJ2-3, with D possibly being TRBD1 (5 bases). V was shortened by 0 bases and J by 4 bases, with 11 bases between the two germline ends. Germline CDR1 is MGHDK and CDR2 is SYGVNS. This CDR3 is built from 15 residues.

In this sample, this clone turned up many times. The gene calls are TRBV9 and TRBJ2-5; the D gene is possibly TRBD1 (5 bases). Per the germline V gene, CDR1 is SGDLS and CDR2 is YYNGEE. CDR3 size: 14 residues. The V gene lost 0 bases and the J gene lost 2 bases, with 8 bases spanning the gap. The CDR3: CASSVEGRQETQYF. The CDR3 DNA reads as TGTGCCAGCAGCGTAGAGGGGCGACAAGAGACCCAGTACTTC.

V usage is TRBV5-4 and J usage is TRBJ2-7; D remains unclear. Germline lookup yields CDR1 SGHNT and CDR2 YYREEE (reference sequence). V was trimmed by 3 bases and J by 2 bases, leaving 9 bases between them. This CDR3 is 13 amino acids long. The chain's CDR3 is CASSSSGPYEQYF. The DNA for the CDR3 is TGTGCCAGCAGCTCCTCGGGCCCCTACGAGCAGTACTTC. The complete variable domain, with remaining parts taken from reference TRBV5-4 and TRBJ2-7, reads ETGVTQSPTHLIKTRGQQVTLRCSSQSGHNTVSWYQQALGQGPQFIFQYYREEENGRGNFPPRFSGLQFPNYSSELNVNALELDDSALYLCASSSSGPYEQYFGPGTRLTVT.

The chain employs TRBV10-3 and TRBJ2-7; D possibly corresponds to TRBD2 (5 bases). This CDR3 comprises 13 residues. Trimming took off 6 bases at V and 3 bases at J, with 12 bases between the two ends. CDR1 is ENHRY and CDR2 is SYGVKD in the germline V gene. Written as DNA, the CDR3 is TGTGCCATCAGCGGAGGTCCGAGCTACGAGCAGTACTTC. This encodes CAISGGPSYEQYF.

This chain uses TRBV11-3 with TRBJ2-3; 13 bases are a match to TRBD2. The junction had 5 bases not matched to a gene; V was cut back by 5 bases and J by 3 bases. The CDR3 has 16 amino acids. Germline values: CDR1 SGHNT, CDR2 YENEEA. The CDR3 is CASSRGLAGETDTQYF. In DNA form, the CDR3 reads TGTGCCAGCAGCCGAGGACTAGCGGGAGAAACAGATACGCAGTATTTT.

By share of the sample, this clone is medium-sized. The rearrangement joins TRBV19 to TRBJ2-7, with no clear D. Germline values: CDR1 LNHDA, CDR2 SQIVND (reference sequence). Trimming stripped 5 bases from V and 1 base from J, with 12 bases between. The CDR3 runs 14 residues. CDR3 protein: CASSLRSRSYEQYF. The CDR3 nucleotides are TGTGCCAGTAGTCTGCGATCTAGGTCCTACGAGCAGTACTTC.

The rearrangement uses TRBV18 and TRBJ1-1; 8 bases map to TRBD1. Germline CDR1 reads KGHSH; CDR2 reads LQKENI. V lost 2 bases and J lost 4; bases outside the gene matches: 9. The CDR3 loop spans 16 amino acids. The CDR3 DNA reads as TGTGCCAGCTCACCAACACTTCAGGGGGCTGGCACTGAAGCTTTCTTT. Translated: CASSPTLQGAGTEAFF.

This clone appeared once. The V gene is TRBV29-1, the J gene TRBJ1-5; D not certain. V dropped 1 base and J dropped 3 bases, with 7 bases sitting between them. Germline CDR1 and CDR2: SQVTM and ANQGSEA. The CDR3 has 13 residues. The CDR3 sequence: CSVEGGDNQPQHF. DNA of the CDR3: TGCAGCGTTGAAGGGGGAGACAATCAGCCCCAGCATTTT.

The V gene is TRBV7-9, the J gene TRBJ2-1, with D perhaps given as TRBD1 or TRBD2 (5 bases each). Germline V lookup: CDR1 SEHNR, CDR2 FQNEAQ (reference sequence). V lost 3 bases, J lost 1 base, and 10 bases lay in between. This CDR3 comprises 15 residues. The CDR3 sequence is CASSFTGPSYNEQFF. The CDR3 nucleotides read TGTGCCAGCAGCTTTACGGGACCTTCCTACAATGAGCAGTTCTTC.

This chain uses TRBV2 with TRBJ2-1, with no clear D. Germline CDR1 reads SNHLY; CDR2 reads FYNNEI. Trimming pared 4 bases from V and 0 bases from J, leaving 10 bases between. This CDR3 comprises 15 residues. The CDR3 DNA sequence: TGTGCCAGCAGTGGGGTCCCCGGCTCCTACAATGAGCAGTTCTTC. This translates into CASSGVPGSYNEQFF. The full variable domain, rest sourced from reference TRBV2 and TRBJ2-1, is EPEVTQTPSHQVTQMGQEVILRCVPISNHLYFYWYRQILGQKVEFLVSFYNNEISEKSEIFDDQFSVERPDGSNFTLKIRSTKLEDSAMYFCASSGVPGSYNEQFFGPGTRLTVL.

This sequence joins TRBV4-1 and TRBJ2-1; 11 bases map to TRBD2. CDR3 length: 14 amino acids. J lost 14 bases, V lost 1 base, and 7 bases had no gene match. Germline CDR1 MGHRA, CDR2 YSYEKL. The CDR3 nucleotides read TGCGCCAGCAGCCAAGGGTATAGCGGGAGGGAAAAGTTCTTC. Amino acids: CASSQGYSGREKFF.

This clone has more than one count but fewer than ten. V is TRBV27 and J is TRBJ1-3; no clear D. This CDR3 comprises 12 residues. The germline V gene has CDR1 MNHEY and CDR2 SMNVEV (reference sequence). Between the trimmed V and J ends, which lost 7 bases and 4 bases, there was a span of 8 bases. The CDR3 sequence is CASTKDGNTIYF. DNA for the CDR3: TGTGCCAGCACCAAGGACGGAAACACCATATATTTT.

The gene calls are TRBV11-3 and TRBJ1-1, with TRBD1 as a possible D gene (5 bases). From germline, CDR1 is SGHNT and CDR2 YENEEA. The CDR3 is 14 amino acids. The V and J ends lost 1 base and 3 bases respectively, with 9 bases between them. The CDR3 DNA sequence: TGTGCCAGCAGCTTAGCCCTGGGGGACACTGAAGCTTTCTTT. Translating it yields CASSLALGDTEAFF.

This chain uses TRBV4-3 with TRBJ1-1, with a tentative D call TRBD1 (5 bases). The length of the CDR3 is 15 residues. Trimming took 3 bases from V and 5 from J, leaving 16 bases between them. The germline gives CDR1 LGHNA, CDR2 YSLEER. As DNA, the CDR3 is TGCGCCAGCAGCCATTTGAGGGGCCCCCCGACTGAAGCTTTCTTT. Its protein is CASSHLRGPPTEAFF.

V is TRBV29-1 and J is TRBJ2-7; possibly TRBD2 for D (5 bases). From germline, CDR1 is SQVTM and CDR2 ANQGSEA. Trimming cost V 7 bases and J 6 bases, with 19 bases left between them. This CDR3 region has 13 residues. The CDR3 nucleotides read TGCAGCGCTTATGGAGGTAGCGAGCTCGAGCAGTACTTC. Translation: CSAYGGSELEQYF.

The sample holds one count of this clone. This CDR3 reads CASSPLTSHSYEQYF. As DNA, the CDR3 is TGTGCCAGCAGCCCCCTAACTAGCCACAGCTACGAGCAGTACTTC. The rearrangement joins TRBV11-3 to TRBJ2-7; possible D gene TRBD2, 6 bases. The CDR3 has 15 amino acids. V was clipped by 5 bases and J by 3 bases, with 17 bases between them. Germline CDR1 is SGHNT and CDR2 is YENEEA.

The V gene is TRBV7-2, the J gene TRBJ2-7; D is unclear. Germline loops: CDR1 SGHTA, CDR2 FQGNSA. Trimming left V 0 bases short and J 1 base short, with 4 bases between. The CDR3 consists of 13 residues. The CDR3 sequence is CASSLASSYEQYF. The CDR3 DNA follows: TGTGCCAGCAGCTTAGCTTCGTCCTACGAGCAGTACTTC.

The sample holds a few counts of this clone. This chain uses TRBV4-2 with TRBJ1-2; D is ambiguous. Trimming pared 0 bases from V and 3 bases from J, leaving 20 bases between. The CDR3 loop spans 18 amino acids. The germline gives CDR1 LGHNA, CDR2 YNFKEQ. CDR3 region: CASSQDPIGISWDYGYTF. In DNA form, the CDR3 reads TGTGCCAGCAGCCAAGATCCAATCGGAATATCTTGGGACTATGGCTACACCTTC.

This clone showed up just once. The V and J genes are TRBV25-1 and TRBJ2-2; 13 bases fit TRBD2. Germline V lookup: CDR1 MGHDK, CDR2 SYGVNS. With 5 bases clipped from V and 8 bases from J, the junction kept 8 bases outside the gene matches. The CDR3 contains 16 residues. The CDR3 loop is CASSSLGLAGRGELFF. The DNA of the CDR3 is TGTGCCAGCAGTTCCCTGGGACTAGCGGGAAGGGGGGAGCTGTTTTTT.

This rearrangement joins TRBV6-6 to TRBJ1-2, with D hard to call. Germline loops: CDR1 MNHNY, CDR2 SVGAGI (reference sequence). The CDR3 is 14 residues long. The ends were cut back, 6 bases at V and 5 bases at J, with 16 bases in the middle. The CDR3: CASSLPAEGYGYTF. CDR3 sequence (DNA): TGTGCCAGCAGCCTCCCGGCAGAAGGGTATGGCTACACCTTC.

V usage is TRBV5-1 and J usage is TRBJ1-1; TRBD1 is a possible D gene (6 bases). Germline V gene data show CDR1 as SGHRS and CDR2 as YFSETQ. The CDR3 extends over 14 amino acids. V was trimmed by 2 bases and J by 1 base, leaving 9 bases between them. The CDR3 sequence is CASSFSTGNTEAFF. The CDR3 DNA reads TGCGCCAGCAGCTTCTCGACAGGGAACACTGAAGCTTTCTTT.

The chain has TRBV7-8 and TRBJ2-7; D is tentatively TRBD1 or TRBD2 (5 bases each). This CDR3 has 12 residues. Germline V lookup: CDR1 SGHVS, CDR2 FQNEAQ. Trimming took off 5 bases at V and 4 bases at J, with 9 bases between the two ends. CDR3 sequence reads: CASSLGVYEQYF. CDR3 sequence (DNA): TGTGCCAGCAGCCTGGGGGTATACGAGCAGTACTTC.